Each of the 32 T cell receptor beta chains below was sequenced from the same sample in a study of shared clonotypes between healthy human individuals. Measured with immunoSEQ multiplex PCR; TCRdb has only the in-frame clones, and not every one. The sample records under 2.5 million clones, 92% being singletons. The source material was naive CD4+ T cells from PBMCs. The subset: CD45RA+ positively selected. The source of these receptors is a man between 18 and 29 years old in good health. Some clones in this sample may be carry-over from other donors' samples.

The chain carries TRBV6-5 and TRBJ1-4, with D unclear. The CDR3 runs 14 residues. V lost 6 bases, J lost 3 bases, and 11 bases lay in between. Per germline, CDR1 MNHEY and CDR2 SVGAGI. CDR3 DNA: TGTGCCAGCAGCGTAACCCAATCTAATGAAAAACTGTTTTTT. Translated, it gives CASSVTQSNEKLFF.

The rearrangement uses TRBV10-2 and TRBJ2-3, with D perhaps TRBD2 (5 bases). The CDR3 sequence is 14 residues long. V lost 3 bases, J lost 5 bases, and 12 bases lay in between. CDR1 and CDR2 (germline): WSHSY, SAAADI. CDR3 sequence reads: CASSDITSLDTQYF. In nucleotides, the CDR3 is TGCGCCAGCAGTGATATCACTAGTTTAGATACGCAGTATTTT.

This chain uses TRBV5-6 with TRBJ2-3; 7 nucleotides align to TRBD2. Germline assignment: CDR1 SGHDT and CDR2 YYEEEE. J lost 1 base, V lost 0 bases, and 8 bases had no gene match. CDR3 length: 17 amino acids. The CDR3 reads CASSLDWLAARTDTQYF. The CDR3 nucleotides read TGTGCCAGCAGCTTGGACTGGCTAGCGGCACGCACAGATACGCAGTATTTT.

The chain links TRBV7-2 to TRBJ2-7; 10 bases fit TRBD1. The CDR3 contains 17 residues. J gave up 2 bases and V 2 bases, and 9 bases lay outside the gene matches. Looked up from germline, CDR1 is SGHTA and CDR2 is FQGNSA. CDR3 region: CASSLPPDRGYTYEQYF. The CDR3 coding sequence is TGTGCCAGCAGCTTACCCCCGGACAGGGGGTATACCTACGAGCAGTACTTC.

The chain has TRBV6-1 and TRBJ1-1; unclear D gene. This CDR3 has 12 residues. CDR1 is MNHNS, CDR2 SASEGT, per germline. Trimming shortened V by 2 bases and J by 10 bases, and 11 bases separated the two germline ends. The CDR3 nucleotides read TGTGCCAGCAGTGAAAGGAGTACCGGAGCTTTCTTT. As protein: CASSERSTGAFF.

The chain recombines TRBV6-5 with TRBJ2-7; D is unclear. Per germline, CDR1 MNHEY and CDR2 SVGAGI. The CDR3 extends over 14 amino acids. V was clipped by 2 bases and J by 4 bases, with 12 bases between them. For the CDR3, the DNA is TGTGCCAGCAGTTACCTCGCGAGGCAGTACGAGCAGTACTTC. It is translated as CASSYLARQYEQYF.

The gene calls are TRBV5-1 and TRBJ2-7; tentative D call: TRBD2 (6 bases). Germline V gives CDR1 SGHRS, CDR2 YFSETQ. V lost 3 bases and J lost 5, with 15 bases in between. The CDR3 extends over 14 amino acids. CDR3 sequence reads: CASSSGSGLNEQYF. The DNA for the CDR3 is TGCGCCAGCAGCTCCGGATCGGGACTGAACGAGCAGTACTTC. The full variable domain, in which reference TRBV5-1 and TRBJ2-7 provide the parts outside the CDR3, is KAGVTQTPRYLIKTRGQQVTLSCSPISGHRSVSWYQQTPGQGLQFLFEYFSETQRNKGNFPGRFSGRQFSNSRSEMNVSTLELGDSALYLCASSSGSGLNEQYFGPGTRLTVT.

This chain links TRBV19 with TRBJ2-5; TRBD2 might be the D (6 bases). Germline loops: CDR1 LNHDA, CDR2 SQIVND (reference sequence). CDR3 length equals 13 residues. V was shortened by 6 bases and J by 1 base, with 9 bases between the two germline ends. CDR3 sequence: CASRGGSQETQYF. The CDR3 nucleotides read TGTGCCAGTAGGGGGGGAAGCCAAGAGACCCAGTACTTC.

The V and J genes are TRBV7-4 and TRBJ2-7; 10 bases are shared with TRBD1. The germline gives CDR1 SGHVT, CDR2 SQSDAQ. This CDR3 comprises 22 residues. The ends lost 3 bases at V and 4 bases at J; junction bases unmatched: 27. The CDR3 DNA sequence: TGTGCCAGCAGCTTCCCGACAGGGGGCGGCTACGGTGGGGCGGGAACTCCTTACGAGCAGTACTTC. Amino acids: CASSFPTGGGYGGAGTPYEQYF.

The J gene is TRBJ2-1, the V gene TRBV11-2; D is ambiguous. This CDR3 is 15 amino acids long. CDR1 is SGHAT, CDR2 FQNNGV, per germline. The V end was cut by 2 bases, the J end by 9 bases, with 17 bases between. CDR3 region: CASSLPPVPNSEQFF. The CDR3 DNA sequence: TGTGCCAGCAGCTTACCCCCGGTCCCGAATTCTGAGCAGTTCTTC.

The rearrangement links TRBV6-6 to TRBJ2-7, with 9 nucleotides matching TRBD2. The CDR3 has 15 residues. Unmatched junction bases numbered 12, after V lost 7 bases and J lost 5 bases. CDR1 MNHNY and CDR2 SVGAGI come from the germline V gene (reference sequence). CDR3 coding DNA: TGTGCCAGCACCCAAGGGGCGGGAGGGCTTGACGAGCAGTACTTC. Translation: CASTQGAGGLDEQYF.

The chain couples TRBV7-6 to TRBJ2-3, with 8 bases fitting TRBD1. CDR1 SGHVS and CDR2 FNYEAQ come from the germline V gene. CDR3 length equals 14 residues. With V trimmed by 5 bases and J by 4 bases, 5 bases remained unmatched. CDR3 bases: TGTGCCAGCAGCGACCCGACAGGGGCAGATACGCAGTATTTT. It specifies CASSDPTGADTQYF.

V and J are TRBV5-1 and TRBJ2-7; 11 bases map to TRBD2. Germline CDR1 reads SGHRS; CDR2 reads YFSETQ. J gave up 5 bases and V 4 bases, and 8 bases lay outside the gene matches. The CDR3 length is 15 residues. The CDR3, as DNA: TGCGCCAGCAGCCCCGACCCTAGCGGGAGGCACGAGCAGTACTTC. Translating it yields CASSPDPSGRHEQYF.

This clone appeared once. The J gene is TRBJ1-1, the V gene TRBV5-6; TRBD1 might be the D (6 bases). The CDR3 totals 13 residues. V was pared by 4 bases and J by 5 bases, with 12 bases between. Germline-derived CDR1 and CDR2 are SGHDT and YYEEEE. The CDR3 region is CASSARGGTEAFF. The CDR3 DNA sequence: TGTGCCAGCAGCGCGAGAGGGGGGACTGAAGCTTTCTTT.

This clone was detected only once. The chain joins TRBV18 to TRBJ2-7; TRBD1 matches 11 bases. Germline lookup yields CDR1 KGHSH and CDR2 LQKENI. Trimming at V came to 3 bases and at J to 9 bases, leaving 7 bases not matched to a gene. The CDR3 totals 14 residues. CDR3 in amino acids: CASSPVGQGAVQYF. The DNA for the CDR3 is TGTGCCAGCTCACCTGTTGGACAGGGGGCTGTGCAGTACTTC.

The chain links TRBV6-5 to TRBJ2-1, with 8 nucleotides matching TRBD1. Germline V gene data show CDR1 as MNHEY and CDR2 as SVGAGI. V lost 5 bases to trimming and J lost 6 bases; unmatched junction nucleotides: 9. CDR3 length: 15 amino acids. The CDR3 protein is CASSGDRGRFNEQFF. CDR3 coding DNA: TGTGCCAGCAGTGGTGACAGGGGTCGATTCAATGAGCAGTTCTTC.

This chain joins TRBV2 and TRBJ1-1; D is unresolved. CDR1 SNHLY and CDR2 FYNNEI come from the germline V gene. The CDR3 extends over 13 amino acids. The ends were cut back, 4 bases at V and 3 bases at J, with 9 bases in the middle. The CDR3 DNA sequence: TGTGCCAGCAGTGGCGAGGTCGACACTGAAGCTTTCTTT. Protein sequence: CASSGEVDTEAFF. Supplemented by reference TRBV2 and TRBJ1-1, the full variable domain reads EPEVTQTPSHQVTQMGQEVILRCVPISNHLYFYWYRQILGQKVEFLVSFYNNEISEKSEIFDDQFSVERPDGSNFTLKIRSTKLEDSAMYFCASSGEVDTEAFFGQGTRLTVV.

This chain links TRBV7-2 with TRBJ1-1; no definite D call. Germline CDR1 reads SGHTA; CDR2 reads FQGNSA. V was trimmed by 5 bases and J by 0 bases, leaving 13 bases between them. This CDR3 contains 15 residues. The CDR3 protein is CASSPQSGVNTEAFF. The CDR3 DNA reads TGTGCCAGCAGCCCGCAGTCCGGGGTGAACACTGAAGCTTTCTTT.

The chain uses TRBV27 and TRBJ2-7; D call uncertain. Germline assignment: CDR1 MNHEY and CDR2 SMNVEV (reference sequence). The CDR3 consists of 13 residues. Trimming took off 6 bases at V and 2 bases at J, with 11 bases between the two ends. This chain's CDR3 is CASSRTSPYEQYF. The DNA for the CDR3 is TGTGCCAGCAGCCGGACGAGTCCCTACGAGCAGTACTTC.

This clone was observed a single time. V usage is TRBV25-1 and J usage is TRBJ1-3; 8 bases are shared with TRBD1. V was pared by 2 bases and J by 7 bases, with 7 bases of the junction left unmatched. The CDR3 loop spans 15 amino acids. Per the germline V gene, CDR1 is MGHDK and CDR2 is SYGVNS. CDR3 region: CASSEPRTGSNTIYF. CDR3 DNA: TGTGCCAGCAGTGAACCACGGACAGGGAGTAACACCATATATTTT.

This rearrangement joins TRBV7-8 to TRBJ2-1; D remains unclear. V was cut by 8 bases and J by 2 bases, with 13 bases left in between. The CDR3 extends over 14 amino acids. The germline gives CDR1 SGHVS, CDR2 FQNEAQ. The CDR3 reads CASSGHGPYNEQFF. The CDR3 DNA reads TGTGCCAGCTCCGGGCATGGACCCTACAATGAGCAGTTCTTC.

CDR3 bases: TGTGCCAGCAGTAGACAGTCCCCCTCCTACGAGCAGTACTTC. It specifies CASSRQSPSYEQYF. The chain recombines TRBV27 with TRBJ2-7, with D tentatively TRBD1 (5 bases). Trimming cost V 5 bases and J 0 bases, with 11 bases left between them. Germline assignment: CDR1 MNHEY and CDR2 SMNVEV (reference sequence). This CDR3 region has 14 residues.

The rearrangement links TRBV6-6 to TRBJ2-7, with D perhaps assigned TRBD1 or TRBD2 (5 bases each). The CDR3 length is 16 residues. V was pared by 3 bases and J by 2 bases, with 17 bases between. The germline V gene encodes CDR1 MNHNY and CDR2 SVGAGI (reference sequence). CDR3: CASSYSYRDRTYEQYF. Here the CDR3 DNA reads TGTGCCAGCAGTTATTCCTATCGGGACCGAACCTACGAGCAGTACTTC.

The chain recombines TRBV7-9 with TRBJ1-2; D is ambiguous. Trimming shortened V by 0 bases and J by 4 bases, and 18 bases separated the two germline ends. CDR3 length: 17 amino acids. Germline V gene data show CDR1 as SEHNR and CDR2 as FQNEAQ (reference sequence). This chain's CDR3 is CASSLAQTGVFSYGYTF. In nucleotides, the CDR3 is TGTGCCAGCAGCTTAGCCCAAACCGGGGTGTTTAGCTATGGCTACACCTTC.

The chain carries TRBV4-3 and TRBJ1-4, with a tentative D call TRBD1 (6 bases). The CDR3 is 15 amino acids. Germline V CDR1 and CDR2: LGHNA, YSLEER. Trimming left V 0 bases short and J 8 bases short, with 13 bases between. CDR3 amino acids: CASSQDRGAGEKLFF. CDR3 DNA sequence: TGCGCCAGCAGCCAAGACCGGGGGGCGGGAGAAAAACTGTTTTTT.

The V gene is TRBV5-6, the J gene TRBJ2-5, with 8 bases aligning to TRBD1. Germline-derived CDR1 and CDR2 are SGHDT and YYEEEE. CDR3 length equals 15 residues. The junction had 4 bases not matched to a gene; V was cut back by 0 bases and J by 3 bases. CDR3 region: CASSLEQGVKETQYF. In nucleotides, the CDR3 is TGTGCCAGCAGCTTGGAACAGGGGGTTAAAGAGACCCAGTACTTC.

This clone has a handful of counts. The rearrangement joins TRBV9 to TRBJ2-1; the match to TRBD1 covers 7 bases. Unmatched junction bases numbered 1, after V lost 7 bases and J lost 0 bases. This CDR3 contains 13 residues. CDR1 and CDR2 (germline): SGDLS, YYNGEE. The CDR3 is CASGDSSYNEQFF. For the CDR3, the DNA is TGTGCCAGCGGGGACAGCTCCTACAATGAGCAGTTCTTC.

The chain couples TRBV28 to TRBJ2-7; 12 bases are a match to TRBD1. The CDR3 length is 16 residues. The junction had 11 bases not matched to a gene; V was cut back by 7 bases and J by 4 bases. Germline loops: CDR1 MDHEN, CDR2 SYDVKM. CDR3: CASTGLGGQGAYEQYF. In DNA, the CDR3 is TGTGCCAGCACCGGGCTTGGGGGACAGGGGGCTTACGAGCAGTACTTC. Variable domain in full (rest from reference TRBV28 and TRBJ2-7): DVKVTQSSRYLVKRTGEKVFLECVQDMDHENMFWYRQDPGLGLRLIYFSYDVKMKEKGDIPEGYSVSREKKERFSLILESASTNQTSMYLCASTGLGGQGAYEQYFGPGTRLTVT.

This clone was seen only once. The J gene is TRBJ2-1, the V gene TRBV30; no firm D call. Trimming took 8 bases from V and 6 from J, leaving 17 bases between them. Germline V gene lookup returns CDR1 GTSNPN and CDR2 SVGIG (reference sequence). The CDR3 is 13 amino acids. The CDR3 reads CAPEGPGPNEQFF. The CDR3, as DNA: TGTGCCCCGGAAGGACCTGGGCCCAATGAGCAGTTCTTC.

The chain employs TRBV28 and TRBJ1-2; no clear D. Germline CDR1 is MDHEN and CDR2 is SYDVKM. This CDR3 spans 14 amino acids. The V end was cut by 5 bases, the J end by 1 base, with 11 bases between. The CDR3 protein is CASSPPGDNYGYTF. The DNA for the CDR3 is TGTGCCAGCAGTCCCCCCGGGGATAACTATGGCTACACCTTC.

The chain combines TRBV5-1 with TRBJ2-5; 7 nucleotides match TRBD2. CDR1 is SGHRS, CDR2 YFSETQ, per germline. J lost 2 bases, V lost 4 bases, and 8 bases had no gene match. CDR3 size: 15 residues. CDR3 sequence reads: CASSGGVASQETQYF. The CDR3 DNA reads TGCGCCAGCAGCGGGGGGGTAGCTTCGCAAGAGACCCAGTACTTC.

The sample holds one count of this clone. V gene TRBV6-6 combines with J gene TRBJ2-7; a possible D gene is TRBD2 (6 bases). V lost 4 bases and J 1 base, leaving 14 bases between the germline ends. The CDR3 spans 15 residues. Germline V lookup: CDR1 MNHNY, CDR2 SVGAGI (reference sequence). CDR3 sequence reads: CASSSGRINSYEQYF. CDR3 sequence (DNA): TGTGCCAGCAGTTCTGGGAGGATAAATTCCTACGAGCAGTACTTC.